This T cell receptor (beta chain) is from a study of early T cells in non-severe SARS-CoV-2 infection. This clonotype has a count of ten or more. The protocol attached unique molecular identifiers to individual cDNA molecules. Using its own MiXCR run on the 5' RACE reads, TCRdb lists one record per CDR3 protein. The top ten hold roughly 9.8% of the sample, which has about 80,000 distinct CDR3 sequences, 14% seen once. Per the germline V gene, CDR1 is DFQATT and CDR2 is SNEGSKA (reference sequence). Trimming removed 6 bases at V and 4 bases at J, with 19 bases between. This CDR3 has 14 residues. The sequencing input was whole blood. The genes are TRBV20-1 and TRBJ2-7; D perhaps matches TRBD2 (5 bases). The origin of this receptor is an adult who was a healthcare worker with PCR-confirmed SARS-CoV-2 infection or an uninfected control (not recorded which). The CDR3 region has the DNA TGCAGTGCCCCTCGGGAAGGGAAGGCATACGAGCAGTACTTC. Its protein product is CSAPREGKAYEQYF.